The 17 T cell receptor beta chains presented below share a single source sample, sequenced in a study of T cells in Graves' hyperthyroidism and ophthalmopathy. TCR beta CDR3 sequences were amplified from RNA transcripts. In the first-round RT-PCR of the TCR CDR3, the HTBI primer set was used. TCRdb fed the multiplex PCR reads into MiXCR, producing one record per CDR3 protein. The sample shows under 550,000 distinct CDR3 sequences, roughly 13% of them seen only once. Sequenced input: blood. These receptors were collected from a woman under 30 with Graves' hyperthyroidism.

In its sample, this clonotype was seen many times. The V and J genes are TRBV28 and TRBJ2-7, with a weak D call TRBD2 (5 bases). Germline lookup yields CDR1 MDHEN and CDR2 SYDVKM. The CDR3 extends over 14 amino acids. V gave up 2 bases and J gave up 2 bases, with 10 bases separating them. CDR3 sequence: CASSLETTPYEQYF. In DNA form, the CDR3 reads TGTGCCAGCAGTTTAGAGACTACCCCCTACGAGCAGTACTTC.

This clonotype showed up just a few times. V gene TRBV25-1 combines with J gene TRBJ2-2; D possibly matches TRBD1 or TRBD2 (5 bases each). Trimming removed 8 bases at V and 6 bases at J, with 10 bases between. The germline V gene has CDR1 MGHDK and CDR2 SYGVNS. This CDR3 has 12 residues. The DNA of the CDR3 is TGTGCCAGCCCAAGGGACGCCGGGGAGCTGTTTTTT. This sequence encodes CASPRDAGELFF.

This clonotype was seen more than once but under ten times. The chain couples TRBV6-1 to TRBJ1-1, with no clear D. Deletions cut 3 bases from V and 10 bases from J, with 15 bases between. CDR3 length: 13 residues. The germline CDR1 and CDR2 sequences are MNHNS and SASEGT. CDR3 in amino acids: CASSDTLSGRAFF. CDR3 nucleotides: TGTGCCAGCAGTGATACCCTCTCGGGGAGAGCTTTCTTT.

Ten or more counts support this clonotype. The chain links TRBV9 to TRBJ2-7, with 7 bases aligning to TRBD1. The CDR3 contains 16 residues. Trimming removed 2 bases from V and 6 bases from J; junction bases left unmatched: 14. Germline CDR1 SGDLS, CDR2 YYNGEE. For the CDR3, the DNA is TGTGCCAGCAGCGTGGGGACAGACCTACTTTCTGGCGAGCAGTACTTC. Translation gives CASSVGTDLLSGEQYF.

This clonotype appeared many times. The chain joins TRBV18 to TRBJ2-1; D remains ambiguous. Germline V gives CDR1 KGHSH, CDR2 LQKENI. The CDR3 length is 13 residues. Trimming removed 1 base at V and 5 bases at J, with 6 bases between. CDR3 DNA: TGTGCCAGCTCACCACTCGGTCACAATGAGCAGTTCTTC. This encodes CASSPLGHNEQFF. Supplemented by reference TRBV18 and TRBJ2-1, the full variable domain reads NAGVMQNPRHLVRRRGQEARLRCSPMKGHSHVYWYRQLPEEGLKFMVYLQKENIIDESGMPKERFSAEFPKEGPSILRIQQVVRGDSAAYFCASSPLGHNEQFFGPGTRLTVL.

The genes are TRBV6-1 and TRBJ2-7; TRBD1 might be the D (5 bases). Germline V gene data show CDR1 as MNHNS and CDR2 as SASEGT. The CDR3 is 15 residues long. Trimming removed 2 bases at V and 2 bases at J, with 13 bases between. The CDR3 loop is CASSERRSRAYEQYF. CDR3 nucleotides: TGTGCCAGCAGTGAAAGGCGAAGCAGGGCCTACGAGCAGTACTTC.

This clonotype was observed at least ten times. J is TRBJ1-2 and V is TRBV6-1; TRBD1 might be the D (5 bases). The CDR3 runs 14 residues. Germline CDR1 is MNHNS and CDR2 is SASEGT. Trimming left V 6 bases short and J 8 bases short, with 19 bases between. In nucleotides, the CDR3 is TGTGCCAGCAGAACGAACCAGGGTTCTCGCGGCTACACCTTC. This codes for CASRTNQGSRGYTF.

This clonotype has ten or more counts. V is TRBV19 and J is TRBJ1-5; D gene unclear. The germline V gene encodes CDR1 LNHDA and CDR2 SQIVND (reference sequence). The CDR3 extends over 16 amino acids. The V gene lost 10 bases and the J gene lost 4 bases, with 23 bases spanning the gap. The CDR3 spells CATAGLVGSGNQPQHF. CDR3 nucleotide sequence: TGTGCCACCGCCGGGTTGGTGGGATCTGGGAATCAGCCCCAGCATTTT.

This clonotype was picked up many times. The chain couples TRBV3-1 to TRBJ2-7; 8 nucleotides align to TRBD1. The CDR3 has 12 amino acids. Germline V gives CDR1 LGHDT, CDR2 YNNKEL (reference sequence). With V trimmed by 4 bases and J by 7 bases, 3 bases remained unmatched. The CDR3 is CASSRTGWEQYF. CDR3 in DNA: TGTGCCAGCAGCCGGACAGGGTGGGAGCAGTACTTC.

This clonotype was picked up a small number of times. The chain has TRBV12-3 or TRBV12-4 and TRBJ2-1; D perhaps matches TRBD1 (5 bases). V was clipped by 5 bases and J by 3 bases, with 11 bases between them. The CDR3 runs to 14 residues. The CDR3 nucleotides read TGTGCCAGCAGTGAAAGTGGACACTACAATGAGCAGTTCTTC. Encoded protein: CASSESGHYNEQFF.

In this sample, this clonotype turned up many times. The rearrangement joins TRBV11-1 to TRBJ2-2; tentatively, D is TRBD2 (6 bases). The germline V and J ends were trimmed by 6 bases and 7 bases, with 21 bases remaining between them. The CDR3 is made up of 16 amino acids. Germline-derived CDR1 and CDR2 are SGHAT and FQDESV (reference sequence). CDR3 amino acids: CASSRGSGVGNGELFF. In DNA form, the CDR3 reads TGTGCCAGCAGTCGTGGGTCGGGAGTTGGTAACGGGGAGCTGTTTTTT.

This clonotype has ten or more counts. V usage is TRBV27 and J usage is TRBJ2-3; 10 bases line up with TRBD2. The germline V gene has CDR1 MNHEY and CDR2 SMNVEV (reference sequence). The CDR3 loop spans 16 amino acids. Trimming took 3 bases from V and 5 from J; bases not matched to a gene: 8. CDR3 sequence: CASSFLASGSQDTQYF. The CDR3 DNA sequence: TGTGCCAGCAGTTTTTTGGCTAGCGGGAGTCAAGATACGCAGTATTTT.

This clonotype has more than one count but fewer than ten. V and J are TRBV5-1 and TRBJ2-1, with 9 nucleotides matching TRBD2. CDR1 and CDR2 (germline): SGHRS, YFSETQ. J lost 8 bases, V lost 1 base, and 4 bases had no gene match. The CDR3 length is 14 residues. CDR3 amino acids: CASSLPSGNDEQFF. DNA for the CDR3: TGCGCCAGCAGCTTGCCTAGCGGGAATGATGAGCAGTTCTTC.

This clonotype was detected many times. The chain combines TRBV6-1 with TRBJ1-1; 9 nucleotides agree with TRBD1. The CDR3 has 16 residues. Germline V gives CDR1 MNHNS, CDR2 SASEGT. J was trimmed by 0 bases and V by 6 bases; bases with no gene match: 8. The CDR3 region has the DNA TGTGCCAGCAGCGGGAGGACAGGGGTTATGAACACTGAAGCTTTCTTT. This gives the protein CASSGRTGVMNTEAFF.

This clonotype was seen repeatedly, ten times or more. This rearrangement joins TRBV6-5 to TRBJ2-4; 8 bases fit TRBD1. Germline lookup yields CDR1 MNHEY and CDR2 SVGAGI. V shed 3 bases and J 1 base; nucleotides not matched to a gene: 8. This CDR3 has 17 amino acids. Here the CDR3 reads CASSYIWTGSAKNIQYF. CDR3 DNA sequence: TGTGCCAGCAGTTATATTTGGACAGGGTCGGCCAAAAACATTCAGTACTTC.

The sample holds a few counts of this clonotype. This sequence joins TRBV4-3 and TRBJ1-2; 9 bases map to TRBD1. CDR3 length: 16 residues. In germline, CDR1 is LGHNA, CDR2 YSLEER. V lost 3 bases to trimming and J lost 3 bases; unmatched junction nucleotides: 8. The CDR3 DNA sequence: TGCGCCAGCAGCCAGGATACAGGGGGCCTCGACTATGGCTACACCTTC. It yields the protein CASSQDTGGLDYGYTF.

J is TRBJ2-7 and V is TRBV9; the D is unclear. V lost 3 bases and J 2 bases, leaving 12 bases between the germline ends. Germline V CDR1 and CDR2: SGDLS, YYNGEE. The CDR3 has 14 amino acids. CDR3 sequence (DNA): TGTGCCAGCAGCGGGGCTGGGGTCCCCTACGAGCAGTACTTC. It codes for CASSGAGVPYEQYF. Combining the CDR3 with reference TRBV9 and TRBJ2-7 gives the whole variable domain DSGVTQTPKHLITATGQRVTLRCSPRSGDLSVYWYQQSLDQGLQFLIQYYNGEERAKGNILERFSAQQFPDLHSELNLSSLELGDSALYFCASSGAGVPYEQYFGPGTRLTVT.